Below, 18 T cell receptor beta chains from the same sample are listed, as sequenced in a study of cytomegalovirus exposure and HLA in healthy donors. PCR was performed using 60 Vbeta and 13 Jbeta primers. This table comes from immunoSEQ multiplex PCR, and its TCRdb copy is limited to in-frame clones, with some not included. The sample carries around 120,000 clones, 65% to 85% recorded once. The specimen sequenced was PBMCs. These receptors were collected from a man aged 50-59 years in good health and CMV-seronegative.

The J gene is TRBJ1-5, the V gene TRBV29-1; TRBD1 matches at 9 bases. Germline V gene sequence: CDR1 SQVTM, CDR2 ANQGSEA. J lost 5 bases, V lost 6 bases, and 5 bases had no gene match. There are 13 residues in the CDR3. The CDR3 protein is CSVQTGGDQPQHF. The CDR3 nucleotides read TGCAGCGTGCAGACAGGGGGGGATCAGCCCCAGCATTTT.

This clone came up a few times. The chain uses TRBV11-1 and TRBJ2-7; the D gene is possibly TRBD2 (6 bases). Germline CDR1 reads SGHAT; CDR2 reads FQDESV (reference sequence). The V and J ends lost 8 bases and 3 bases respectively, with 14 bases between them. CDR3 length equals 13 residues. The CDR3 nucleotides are TGTGCCAGCTCCCGGGACTTAAGCTACGAGCAGTACTTC. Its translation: CASSRDLSYEQYF.

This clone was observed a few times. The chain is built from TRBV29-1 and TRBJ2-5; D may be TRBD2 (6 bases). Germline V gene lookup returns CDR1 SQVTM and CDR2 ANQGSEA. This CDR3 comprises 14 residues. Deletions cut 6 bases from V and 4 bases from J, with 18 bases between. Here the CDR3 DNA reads TGCAGCGTGAAACGGGACGCCGGGGGAGAGACCCAGTACTTC. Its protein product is CSVKRDAGGETQYF.

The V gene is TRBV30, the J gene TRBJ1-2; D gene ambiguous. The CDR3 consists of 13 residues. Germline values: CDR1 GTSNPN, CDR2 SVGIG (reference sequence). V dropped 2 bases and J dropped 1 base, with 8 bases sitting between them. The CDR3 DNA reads TGTGCCTGGAGTATGATAGATAACTATGGCTACACCTTC. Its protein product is CAWSMIDNYGYTF. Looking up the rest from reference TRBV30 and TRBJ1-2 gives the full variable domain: SQTIHQWPATLVQPVGSPLSLECTVEGTSNPNLYWYRQAAGRGLQLLFYSVGIGQISSEVPQNLSASRPQDRQFILSSKKLLLSDSGFYLCAWSMIDNYGYTFGSGTRLTVV.

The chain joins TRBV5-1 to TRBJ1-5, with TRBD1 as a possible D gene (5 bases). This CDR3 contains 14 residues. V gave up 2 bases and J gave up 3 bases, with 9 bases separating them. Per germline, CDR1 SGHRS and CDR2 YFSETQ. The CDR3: CASSFGGNNQPQHF. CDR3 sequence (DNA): TGCGCCAGCAGCTTTGGGGGGAACAATCAGCCCCAGCATTTT.

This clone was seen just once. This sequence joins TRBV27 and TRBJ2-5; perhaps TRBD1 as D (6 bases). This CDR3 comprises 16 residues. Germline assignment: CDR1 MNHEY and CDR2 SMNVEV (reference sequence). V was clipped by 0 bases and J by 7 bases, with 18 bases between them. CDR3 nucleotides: TGTGCCAGCAGTTTATCTAACAGGGTGGGGGACGGGACCCAGTACTTC. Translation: CASSLSNRVGDGTQYF.

CDR3 sequence: CAWSPTASPAFF. In DNA form, the CDR3 reads TGTGCCTGGTCCCCGACAGCCTCGCCGGCTTTCTTT. V and J are TRBV30 and TRBJ1-1, with D possibly TRBD1 on 5 matching bases. V lost 5 bases, J lost 11 bases, and 18 bases lay in between. The CDR3 is made up of 12 amino acids. From germline, CDR1 is GTSNPN and CDR2 SVGIG (reference sequence). The full variable domain, its missing parts supplied by reference TRBV30 and TRBJ1-1, is SQTIHQWPATLVQPVGSPLSLECTVEGTSNPNLYWYRQAAGRGLQLLFYSVGIGQISSEVPQNLSASRPQDRQFILSSKKLLLSDSGFYLCAWSPTASPAFFGQGTRLTVV.

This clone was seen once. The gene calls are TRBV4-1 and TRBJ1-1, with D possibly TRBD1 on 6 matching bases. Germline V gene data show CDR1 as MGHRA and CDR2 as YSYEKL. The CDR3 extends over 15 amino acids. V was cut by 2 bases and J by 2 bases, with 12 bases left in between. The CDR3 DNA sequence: TGCGCCAGCAGCCAATCCGACAGGCTTAACACTGAAGCTTTCTTT. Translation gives CASSQSDRLNTEAFF.

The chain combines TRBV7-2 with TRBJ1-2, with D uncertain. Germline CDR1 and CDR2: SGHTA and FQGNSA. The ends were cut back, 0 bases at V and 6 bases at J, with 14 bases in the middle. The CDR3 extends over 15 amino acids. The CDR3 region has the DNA TGTGCCAGCAGCTTAGCGGGAGGGTGGAGGGATGGCTACACCTTC. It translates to CASSLAGGWRDGYTF.

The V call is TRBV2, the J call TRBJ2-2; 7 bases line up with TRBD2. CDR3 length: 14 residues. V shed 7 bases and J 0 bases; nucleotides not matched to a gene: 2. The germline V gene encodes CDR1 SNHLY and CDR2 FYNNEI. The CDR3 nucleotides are TGTGCCAGCAAGGGACTAACGAACACCGGGGAGCTGTTTTTT. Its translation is CASKGLTNTGELFF.

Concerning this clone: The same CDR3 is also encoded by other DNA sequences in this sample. In nucleotides, the CDR3 is TGTGCCAGCAGCAACGACAGGGAACGGGCTGAAGCTTTCTTT. Its translation: CASSNDRERAEAFF. The chain couples TRBV28 to TRBJ1-1; 7 bases are shared with TRBD1. The CDR3 contains 14 residues. V lost 6 bases, J lost 6 bases, and 10 bases stayed unmatched. The germline gives CDR1 MDHEN, CDR2 SYDVKM.

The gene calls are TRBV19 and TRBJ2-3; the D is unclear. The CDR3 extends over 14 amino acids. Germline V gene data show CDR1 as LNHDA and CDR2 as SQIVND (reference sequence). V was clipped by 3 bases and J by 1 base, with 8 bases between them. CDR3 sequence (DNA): TGTGCCAGTAGTATCCCCTTTGGCACAGATACGCAGTATTTT. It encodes CASSIPFGTDTQYF.

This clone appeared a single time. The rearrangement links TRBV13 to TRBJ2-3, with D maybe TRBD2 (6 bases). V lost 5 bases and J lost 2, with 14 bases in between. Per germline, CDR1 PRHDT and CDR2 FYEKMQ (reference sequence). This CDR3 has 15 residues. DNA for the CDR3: TGTGCCAGCAGCACAACTAGCCAATACACAGATACGCAGTATTTT. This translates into CASSTTSQYTDTQYF.

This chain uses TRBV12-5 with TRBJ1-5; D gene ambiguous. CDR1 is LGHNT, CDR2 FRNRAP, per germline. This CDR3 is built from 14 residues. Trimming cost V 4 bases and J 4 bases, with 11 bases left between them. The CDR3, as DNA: TGTGCTAGTGGTTGGATGCCGGGAAATCAGCCCCAGCATTTT. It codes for CASGWMPGNQPQHF.

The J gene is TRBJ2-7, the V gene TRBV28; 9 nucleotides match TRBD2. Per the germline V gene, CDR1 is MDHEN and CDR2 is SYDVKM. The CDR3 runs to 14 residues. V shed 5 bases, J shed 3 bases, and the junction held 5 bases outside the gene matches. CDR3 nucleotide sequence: TGTGCCAGCAGTACCCTAGCGGGGCTCTACGAGCAGTACTTC. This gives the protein CASSTLAGLYEQYF.

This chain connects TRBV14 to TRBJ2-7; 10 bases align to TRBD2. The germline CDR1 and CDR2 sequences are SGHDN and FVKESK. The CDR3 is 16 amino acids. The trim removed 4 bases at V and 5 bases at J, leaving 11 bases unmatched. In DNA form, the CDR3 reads TGTGCCAGCAGCCCCCTACTAGCGGGATATCGACACGAGCAGTACTTC. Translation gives CASSPLLAGYRHEQYF. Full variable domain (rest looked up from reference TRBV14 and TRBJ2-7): EAGVTQFPSHSVIEKGQTVTLRCDPISGHDNLYWYRRVMGKEIKFLLHFVKESKQDESGMPNNRFLAERTGGTYSTLKVQPAELEDSGVYFCASSPLLAGYRHEQYFGPGTRLTVT.

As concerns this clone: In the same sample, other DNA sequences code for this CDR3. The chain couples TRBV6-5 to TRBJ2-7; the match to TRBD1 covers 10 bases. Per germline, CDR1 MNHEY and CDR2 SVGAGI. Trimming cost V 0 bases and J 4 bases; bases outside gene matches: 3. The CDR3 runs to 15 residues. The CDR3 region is CASSYSRDRGYEQYF. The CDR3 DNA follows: TGTGCCAGCAGTTACTCGAGGGACAGGGGTTACGAGCAGTACTTC.

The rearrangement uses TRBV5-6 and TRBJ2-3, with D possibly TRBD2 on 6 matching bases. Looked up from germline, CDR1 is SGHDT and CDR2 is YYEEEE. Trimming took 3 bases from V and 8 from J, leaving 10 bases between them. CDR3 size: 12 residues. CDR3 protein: CASSSSGGTQYF. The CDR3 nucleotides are TGTGCCAGCAGCTCCTCCGGGGGTACGCAGTATTTT.